The 16 T cell receptor beta chains below were found in one sample sequenced in a study of Graves' ophthalmopathy and Graves' hyperthyroidism. Amplified TCR beta CDR3 regions were obtained using RNA transcripts as template. First-round RT-PCR employed HTBI primers, with a second-round multiplex PCR after it. TCRdb itself ran the multiplex PCR reads through MiXCR, one entry per CDR3 protein. This table holds a few hundred thousand distinct CDR3 sequences, roughly 15% found once. The sample taken for sequencing was peripheral blood. These receptors all stem from an adult man with Graves' ophthalmopathy.

This clonotype was recorded many times. The chain recombines TRBV9 with TRBJ1-2, with unresolved D. Trimming stripped 2 bases from V and 5 bases from J, with 16 bases between. In germline, CDR1 is SGDLS, CDR2 YYNGEE. The CDR3 is 15 residues long. The CDR3: CASSVEAFPRYGYTF. Here the CDR3 DNA reads TGTGCCAGCAGCGTCGAGGCCTTTCCTAGGTATGGCTACACCTTC.

This clonotype was observed many times. The chain recombines TRBV6-2 or TRBV6-3 with TRBJ2-7; TRBD1 aligns across 7 bases. Trimming at V came to 0 bases and at J to 2 bases, leaving 7 bases not matched to a gene. Germline loops: CDR1 MNHEY, CDR2 SVGEGT. The CDR3 is 16 residues long. The CDR3 bases are TGTGCCAGCAGTTACTCACCCGGACAGGCGCCCTACGAGCAGTACTTC. Translation: CASSYSPGQAPYEQYF.

In its sample, this clonotype was seen many times. The chain employs TRBV6-1 and TRBJ2-3; TRBD2 agrees at 8 bases. The germline gives CDR1 MNHNS, CDR2 SASEGT. The CDR3 consists of 15 residues. The V gene end was trimmed by 2 bases and the J gene end by 4 bases; junction bases not matched to a gene: 5. The CDR3 protein is CASSEPQAGADTQYF. The CDR3 DNA reads TGTGCCAGCAGTGAACCCCAAGCGGGGGCAGATACGCAGTATTTT.

The sample holds many counts of this clonotype. CDR3 nucleotides: TGTGCCAGCACCATCCCGGGACTAGCGGGAGCCGAGCAGTACTTC. Protein sequence: CASTIPGLAGAEQYF. The chain uses TRBV7-9 and TRBJ2-7, with 14 bases matching TRBD2. V shed 7 bases and J 6 bases; nucleotides not matched to a gene: 8. The CDR3 covers 15 residues. CDR1 and CDR2 (germline): SEHNR, FQNEAQ (reference sequence).

This clonotype was recorded many times. The V call is TRBV19, the J call TRBJ1-2; D gene uncertain. Germline V gives CDR1 LNHDA, CDR2 SQIVND (reference sequence). This CDR3 has 13 amino acids. Trimming removed 11 bases from V and 5 bases from J, with 18 bases in between. The chain's CDR3 is CAARGGLAYGYTF. Here the CDR3 DNA reads TGTGCCGCCCGGGGTGGCTTAGCATATGGCTACACCTTC. The variable domain in full, with the rest retrieved from reference TRBV19 and TRBJ1-2, is DGGITQSPKYLFRKEGQNVTLSCEQNLNHDAMYWYRQDPGQGLRLIYYSQIVNDFQKGDIAEGYSVSREKKESFPLTVTSAQKNPTAFYLCAARGGLAYGYTFGSGTRLTVV.

In its sample, this clonotype was seen many times. The chain couples TRBV9 to TRBJ1-6; a possible D gene is TRBD1 (6 bases). This CDR3 has 16 residues. The V end was cut by 3 bases, the J end by 7 bases, with 17 bases between. Germline CDR1 is SGDLS and CDR2 is YYNGEE. CDR3 nucleotide sequence: TGTGCCAGCAGCGCATATAGAGGGGGGGTAAATTCACCCCTCCACTTT. This translates into CASSAYRGGVNSPLHF.

This clonotype was recorded many times. The V and J genes are TRBV6-5 and TRBJ2-7; 10 bases fit TRBD1. Germline CDR1 and CDR2: MNHEY and SVGAGI. This CDR3 contains 16 residues. V was clipped by 2 bases and J by 0 bases; unmatched bases: 4. The CDR3 DNA follows: TGTGCCAGCAGTTACAGCCGGGACAGGGGCTCCTACGAGCAGTACTTC. Encoded protein: CASSYSRDRGSYEQYF.

This clonotype was observed at least ten times. This chain links TRBV5-1 with TRBJ1-1; D uncertain. CDR1 is SGHRS, CDR2 YFSETQ, per germline. Trimming removed 4 bases from V and 5 bases from J, with 12 bases in between. This CDR3 comprises 13 residues. The CDR3 region is CASSELRWTEAFF. For the CDR3, the DNA is TGCGCCAGCAGCGAGTTGAGGTGGACTGAAGCTTTCTTT.

This clonotype was recorded many times. The V call is TRBV5-1, the J call TRBJ1-1, with D perhaps TRBD1 (5 bases). Germline assignment: CDR1 SGHRS and CDR2 YFSETQ. The CDR3 has 19 residues. The V gene lost 0 bases and the J gene lost 0 bases, with 21 bases spanning the gap. For the CDR3, the DNA is TGCGCCAGCAGCTTGGTCACGGGACGGGATTCTCTCATGAACACTGAAGCTTTCTTT. This gives the protein CASSLVTGRDSLMNTEAFF.

This clonotype was recorded only once. The rearrangement joins TRBV7-2 to TRBJ1-6, with D maybe TRBD1 (5 bases). This CDR3 comprises 16 residues. Germline assignment: CDR1 SGHTA and CDR2 FQGNSA. V lost 5 bases and J lost 8, with 19 bases in between. CDR3 protein: CASSPFTGLGYSPLHF. For the CDR3, the DNA is TGTGCCAGCAGCCCCTTTACGGGGCTCGGTTATTCACCCCTCCACTTT.

In this sample, this clonotype turned up many times. The V and J genes are TRBV7-3 and TRBJ2-7; TRBD2 aligns across 11 bases. The CDR3 is 19 residues long. CDR1 is SGHTA and CDR2 is FQGTGA in the germline V gene. V lost 1 base and J lost 2; bases outside the gene matches: 13. In DNA form, the CDR3 reads TGTGCCAGCAGCTTAATCCCGGGGCTAGCGGGAGGTATGACCTACGAGCAGTACTTC. Amino acids: CASSLIPGLAGGMTYEQYF.

This clonotype has at least ten counts. The chain recombines TRBV11-2 with TRBJ2-5; TRBD1 might be the D (6 bases). The CDR3 has 12 residues. Germline CDR1 reads SGHAT; CDR2 reads FQNNGV. Deletions cut 4 bases from V and 5 bases from J, with 8 bases between. The chain's CDR3 is CASSSTGETQYF. CDR3 coding DNA: TGTGCCAGCAGCTCAACAGGGGAGACCCAGTACTTC.

This clonotype occurred many times. The chain couples TRBV7-2 to TRBJ1-3, with D uncertain. This CDR3 is 13 amino acids long. V lost 6 bases to trimming and J lost 0 bases, with 6 bases between them. Germline CDR1 SGHTA, CDR2 FQGNSA. In DNA, the CDR3 is TGTGCCAGCAGTACTAGCTCTGGAAACACCATATATTTT. Translating gives CASSTSSGNTIYF.

This clonotype has a count of ten or more. The CDR3 bases are TGTGCCAGCAGCCACTCCGCCGACAGGGGGTTTTACGAGCAGTACTTC. Protein: CASSHSADRGFYEQYF. This chain connects TRBV14 to TRBJ2-7, with 9 bases identical to TRBD1. CDR3 length equals 16 residues. Trimming took 3 bases from V and 4 from J; bases not matched to a gene: 10. CDR1 SGHDN and CDR2 FVKESK come from the germline V gene.

This clonotype was recorded many times. This chain links TRBV11-2 with TRBJ2-7; TRBD1 matches at 8 bases. Germline V gene lookup returns CDR1 SGHAT and CDR2 FQNNGV. The CDR3 consists of 16 residues. Trimming at V came to 5 bases and at J to 2 bases, leaving 11 bases not matched to a gene. Written as DNA, the CDR3 is TGTGCCAGCAGCACCCCAGACAGGGGATGGCCCTACGAGCAGTACTTC. It codes for CASSTPDRGWPYEQYF.

This clonotype appeared many times. The chain combines TRBV30 with TRBJ1-2, with D unresolved. Germline CDR1 reads GTSNPN; CDR2 reads SVGIG (reference sequence). V lost 3 bases to trimming and J lost 8 bases, with 19 bases between them. The CDR3 has 14 amino acids. The CDR3 region is CAWSGPKPGRGYTF. The CDR3 DNA follows: TGTGCCTGGAGCGGCCCAAAGCCCGGACGGGGCTACACCTTC.